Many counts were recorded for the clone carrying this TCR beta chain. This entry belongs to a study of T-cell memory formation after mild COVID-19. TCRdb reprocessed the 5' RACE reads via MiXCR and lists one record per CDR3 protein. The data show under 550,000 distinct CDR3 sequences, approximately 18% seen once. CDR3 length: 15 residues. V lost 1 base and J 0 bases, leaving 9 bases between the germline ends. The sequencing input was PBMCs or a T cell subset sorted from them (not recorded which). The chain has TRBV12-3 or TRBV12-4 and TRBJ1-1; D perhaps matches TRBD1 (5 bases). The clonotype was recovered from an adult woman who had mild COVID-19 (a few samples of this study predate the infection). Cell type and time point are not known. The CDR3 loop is CASSLGPGLNTEAFF. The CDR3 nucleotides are TGTGCCAGCAGTTTAGGGCCGGGGCTGAACACTGAAGCTTTCTTT.